This T cell receptor (beta chain) was recorded in a study of technical replicates of blood from a few donors. The CDR3 spans 14 residues. Germline V CDR1 and CDR2: MNHNS, SASEGT. Trimming left V 1 base short and J 7 bases short, with 14 bases between. Here immunoSEQ multiplex PCR was the method, and the copy in TCRdb shows in-frame clones only, minus some. The sample lists roughly 70,000 clones, about 89% occurring once. This sequence originates from a human donor in good health. Some clones in this sample may be carry-over from other donors' samples. V gene TRBV6-1 combines with J gene TRBJ2-7, with D perhaps TRBD1 (6 bases). The sample was PBMCs. DNA for the CDR3: TGTGCCAGCAGTGAAGTCTGGGGAACAGGGGAGCAGTACTTC. This sequence encodes CASSEVWGTGEQYF.